This T cell receptor beta chain derives from a study of T cells expressing NK-cell markers. TCRdb re-analyzed the 5' RACE reads; it lists each CDR3 protein once, without DNA. The sample holds about 460,000 distinct CDR3 sequences. This CDR3 is built from 17 residues. Germline CDR1 and CDR2: SGHRS and YFSETQ. This chain uses TRBV5-1 with TRBJ2-1; without DNA, the TCRdb call of TRBD1 cannot be checked. The clonotype originates from a woman in her forties or fifties in good health. The sequenced material came from blood T cells: a sorted CD56 or NKG2C T cell subset, CD4+ or CD8+ T cells, or bulk PBMC T cells (not recorded which). CDR3 loop: CASSLAASGQVFNEQFF. The full variable domain, with the rest looked up from reference TRBV5-1 and TRBJ2-1, is KAGVTQTPRYLIKTRGQQVTLSCSPISGHRSVSWYQQTPGQGLQFLFEYFSETQRNKGNFPGRFSGRQFSNSRSEMNVSTLELGDSALYLCASSLAASGQVFNEQFFGPGTRLTVL.